One T cell receptor beta chain is described in this entry. The source of the sample is a study of T cell responses to AZD1222 COVID-19 vaccine. The CDR3 extends over 16 amino acids. The J segment lost 5 bases and the V segment lost 7 bases, leaving 16 bases of the junction unmatched. Germline assignment: CDR1 MDHEN and CDR2 SYDVKM. Here immunoSEQ multiplex PCR was the method, and the copy in TCRdb shows in-frame clones only, minus some. The sample holds around 110,000 clones; 87% are singletons and the top ten take around 7.5%. The genes are TRBV28 and TRBJ1-1; TRBD1 matches at 7 bases. This specimen was peripheral blood, taken on day 0 of AZD1222 vaccination. This clonotype was sampled from an adult in good health. The DNA of the CDR3 is TGTGCCAGCACCCAGGGGGGGGCGAGTGTAAGGACTGAAGCTTTCTTT. Its protein is CASTQGGASVRTEAFF.